These T cell receptor beta chains were read from a single sample in a study of OX40 agonist ivuxolimab in advanced cancers. The table came from immunoSEQ multiplex PCR; TCRdb's copy has only in-frame clones and leaves some out. The profile covers 55,000 to 90,000 clones, with 80% to 90% appearing a single time and 1.1% taken by the ten largest. Sequenced material: CD4+ or CD8+ T cells sorted from blood, taken in a trial of the OX40 agonist ivuxolimab. These TCRs come from an adult with an advanced solid tumor such as melanoma, head and neck, liver or kidney cancer. Each CDR3 is given with its conserved first and last residue. A D gene is named only where the DNA matches it firmly. Only part of the rows carry a size: once, few, many, or a class if the clone is expanded.

v_call,j_call,d_call,clone_size,cdr3_aa,cdr3_nt
TRBV5-1,TRBJ1-1,.,.,CASSLVRGPNTEAFF,TGCGCCAGCAGCTTGGTCAGAGGGCCGAACACTGAAGCTTTCTTT
TRBV4-1,TRBJ2-3,.,few,CASSQGDGGGADTQYF,TGCGCCAGCAGCCAAGGGGACGGGGGAGGCGCAGATACGCAGTATTTT
TRBV4-2,TRBJ2-2,.,.,CASSQELFTGELFF,TGTGCCAGCAGCCAAGAACTTTTCACCGGGGAGCTGTTTTTT
TRBV5-5,TRBJ2-7,.,.,CASSSEGYEQYF,TGTGCCAGCAGCTCGGAAGGGTACGAGCAGTACTTC
TRBV10-1,TRBJ2-2,.,.,CASSDGGELFF,TGCGCCAGCAGTGATGGCGGGGAGCTGTTTTTT
TRBV5-8,TRBJ1-1,.,.,CASSLDVTEAFF,TGTGCCAGCAGCTTGGATGTTACTGAAGCTTTCTTT
TRBV2,TRBJ1-5,.,.,CASRAGDLANQPQHF,TGTGCCAGCAGAGCAGGGGACCTAGCTAATCAGCCCCAGCATTTT
TRBV2,TRBJ2-2,.,.,CASDGVSNTGELFF,TGTGCCAGCGACGGGGTTTCGAACACCGGGGAGCTGTTTTTT
TRBV9,TRBJ1-2,.,.,CASSPLTDTYNYGYTF,TGTGCCAGCAGCCCACTCACGGACACCTATAACTATGGCTACACCTTC
TRBV29-1,TRBJ2-3,TRBD1,.,CSATHRGNRDTQYF,TGCAGCGCAACCCACAGGGGGAATCGGGATACGCAGTATTTT
TRBV19,TRBJ2-7,TRBD2,.,CASKGSSGVYEQYF,TGTGCCAGTAAGGGATCTAGCGGGGTCTACGAGCAGTACTTC
TRBV19,TRBJ1-2,.,once,CARGPRGAGANYGYTF,TGTGCCAGGGGGCCCAGGGGAGCAGGGGCTAACTATGGCTACACCTTC
TRBV6-6,TRBJ2-7,TRBD2,.,CASSRAPTSGYGEQYF,TGTGCCAGCAGTCGAGCCCCTACTAGCGGCTATGGCGAGCAGTACTTC
TRBV18,TRBJ1-4,TRBD1,.,CASSPLGDRRFEKLFF,TGTGCCAGCTCACCGCTGGGGGACAGGAGATTTGAAAAACTGTTTTTT
TRBV2,TRBJ2-7,.,.,CASRGGDRRYEQYF,TGTGCCAGCAGGGGGGGGGACAGGAGATACGAGCAGTACTTC
TRBV19,TRBJ2-3,TRBD2,once,CASSRGLAAAGDTQYF,TGTGCCAGTAGTAGGGGACTAGCGGCGGCTGGAGATACGCAGTATTTT
TRBV19,TRBJ1-2,.,.,CASTRGANYGYTF,TGTGCCAGTACCCGAGGAGCTAACTATGGCTACACCTTC
TRBV2,TRBJ1-4,.,.,CASSEIRGGNEKLFF,TGTGCCAGCAGTGAAATCAGGGGCGGTAATGAAAAACTGTTTTTT
TRBV28,TRBJ1-2,.,.,CASSLSRMANYGYTF,TGTGCCAGCAGTTTATCCCGCATGGCTAACTATGGCTACACCTTC
TRBV19,TRBJ2-5,TRBD1,.,CASSTDRGRETQYF,TGTGCCAGTAGTACTGACAGGGGGCGAGAGACCCAGTACTTC
TRBV6-5,TRBJ2-7,.,.,CASRLSYEQYF,TGTGCCAGCAGACTGTCCTACGAGCAGTACTTC
TRBV18,TRBJ1-2,.,once,CASSPRQESLSYTF,TGTGCCAGCTCACCACGACAGGAAAGTTTAAGCTACACCTTC
TRBV6-1,TRBJ1-2,.,.,CASKETIDYGYTF,TGTGCCAGCAAGGAGACCATCGACTATGGCTACACCTTC
TRBV4-1,TRBJ2-7,TRBD2,.,CASSQDPSGGSFYEQYF,TGCGCCAGCAGCCAAGATCCTAGCGGGGGTTCCTTCTACGAGCAGTACTTC
TRBV7-9,TRBJ1-4,.,few,CASSLSQSLREKLFF,TGTGCCAGCAGCTTAAGTCAGTCGCTGCGTGAAAAACTGTTTTTT
TRBV30,TRBJ2-7,.,.,CALRRGPYEQYF,TGTGCCTTACGCAGGGGCCCTTACGAGCAGTACTTC
TRBV27,TRBJ2-1,TRBD1,.,CASSLYGQGANNEQFF,TGTGCCAGCAGTTTATACGGACAGGGGGCCAACAATGAGCAGTTCTTC
TRBV21-1,TRBJ1-6,.,once,CASLGGSSYNSPLHF,TGTGCCAGCCTCGGGGGCAGCTCCTATAATTCACCCCTCCACTTT
TRBV7-2,TRBJ2-5,.,.,CASSLGSVQETQYF,TGTGCCAGCAGCTTAGGCTCCGTCCAAGAGACCCAGTACTTC
TRBV7-9,TRBJ2-7,TRBD1,.,CASAQRTGTYEQYF,TGTGCCAGCGCCCAGCGGACAGGGACCTACGAGCAGTACTTC
TRBV4-2,TRBJ2-3,TRBD2,.,CASSQDYGSGGGNTQYF,TGTGCCAGCAGCCAAGATTACGGGAGTGGGGGGGGGAATACGCAGTATTTT
TRBV10-3,TRBJ2-7,.,.,CAIRGGSRQYEQYF,TGTGCCATTAGGGGGGGGTCAAGGCAGTACGAGCAGTACTTC
TRBV27,TRBJ1-6,TRBD1,once,CASSLWGQAQPLHF,TGTGCCAGCAGTTTATGGGGACAGGCTCAGCCCCTCCACTTT
TRBV2,TRBJ2-1,.,.,CASSEARGQGAFNEQFF,TGTGCCAGCAGTGAAGCGCGAGGGCAGGGTGCCTTCAATGAGCAGTTCTTC
TRBV2,TRBJ2-5,.,.,CASSEFVETQYF,TGTGCCAGCAGTGAATTCGTTGAGACCCAGTACTTC
TRBV2,TRBJ2-1,.,.,CASSAGGFTYNEQFF,TGTGCCAGCAGTGCGGGTGGGTTCACCTACAATGAGCAGTTCTTC
TRBV30,TRBJ2-5,.,.,CAWSGGVQETQYF,TGTGCCTGGAGTGGCGGGGTTCAAGAGACCCAGTACTTC
TRBV2,TRBJ1-5,.,few,CASKADGEPQHF,TGTGCCAGCAAGGCGGACGGTGAGCCCCAGCATTTT
TRBV6-1,TRBJ2-1,.,few,CASSVAVSEQFF,TGTGCCAGCAGTGTAGCTGTCAGTGAGCAGTTCTTC
TRBV15,TRBJ1-2,.,.,CATSRGGGHQGVGGGYTF,TGTGCCACCAGCAGAGGGGGTGGGCACCAGGGCGTAGGAGGAGGCTACACCTTC
TRBV11-2,TRBJ2-5,TRBD1,.,CATSTGGEETQYF,TGTGCCACTTCGACAGGGGGGGAAGAGACCCAGTACTTC
TRBV10-3,TRBJ2-5,TRBD1,.,CATGDRETETQYF,TGTGCCACCGGAGACAGGGAGACAGAGACCCAGTACTTC
TRBV6-1,TRBJ2-1,TRBD2,.,CASSEEKRGFYNEQFF,TGTGCCAGCAGTGAAGAAAAGCGGGGATTCTACAATGAGCAGTTCTTC
TRBV28,TRBJ2-2,.,.,CASMRQAMTGELFF,TGTGCCAGCATGCGACAGGCCATGACCGGGGAGCTGTTTTTT
TRBV5-1,TRBJ2-3,.,.,CASSYSGDTQYF,TGCGCCAGCAGTTATAGTGGGGATACGCAGTATTTT
TRBV25-1,TRBJ1-3,.,.,CASSDSITGFRGNTIYF,TGTGCCAGCAGTGATTCCATTACAGGGTTTCGTGGAAACACCATATATTTT
TRBV4-1,TRBJ1-5,.,.,CASSREPGTYSNQPQHF,TGCGCCAGCAGCCGCGAGCCAGGGACCTATAGCAATCAGCCCCAGCATTTT
TRBV15,TRBJ1-2,.,.,CATRLMTGGPLPAF,TGTGCCACCAGGTTAATGACAGGCGGCCCCTTACCCGCCTTC
TRBV27,TRBJ2-3,.,.,CASKVGGPQSTDTQYF,TGTGCCAGCAAAGTCGGGGGGCCGCAGAGCACAGATACGCAGTATTTT
TRBV27,TRBJ1-2,TRBD1,.,CASSLKGASYGYTF,TGTGCCAGCAGTTTAAAGGGGGCGAGCTATGGCTACACCTTC
TRBV5-6,TRBJ1-1,TRBD1,.,CASSLQGQGVKAFF,TGTGCCAGCAGCTTGCAAGGACAGGGGGTTAAAGCTTTCTTT
TRBV15,TRBJ2-3,TRBD2,.,CATSRSGLAGTDTQYF,TGTGCCACCAGCAGATCCGGACTAGCGGGGACAGATACGCAGTATTTT